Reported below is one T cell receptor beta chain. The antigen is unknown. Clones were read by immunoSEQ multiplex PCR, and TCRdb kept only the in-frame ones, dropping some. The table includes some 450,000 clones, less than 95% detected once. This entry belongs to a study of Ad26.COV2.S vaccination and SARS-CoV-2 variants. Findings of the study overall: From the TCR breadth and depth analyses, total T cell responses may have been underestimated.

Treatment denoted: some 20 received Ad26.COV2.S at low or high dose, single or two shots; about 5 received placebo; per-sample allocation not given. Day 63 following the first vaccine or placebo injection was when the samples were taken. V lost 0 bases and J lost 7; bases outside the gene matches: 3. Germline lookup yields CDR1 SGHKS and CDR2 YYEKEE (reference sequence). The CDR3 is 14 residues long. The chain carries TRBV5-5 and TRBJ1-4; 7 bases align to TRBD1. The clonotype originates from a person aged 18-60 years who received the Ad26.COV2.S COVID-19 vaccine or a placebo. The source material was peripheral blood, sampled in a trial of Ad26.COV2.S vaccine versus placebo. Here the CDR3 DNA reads TGTGCCAGCAGCTTGGTGGCAGGGGGTGAAAAACTGTTTTTT. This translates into CASSLVAGGEKLFF. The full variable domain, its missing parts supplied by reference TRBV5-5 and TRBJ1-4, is DAGVTQSPTHLIKTRGQQVTLRCSPISGHKSVSWYQQVLGQGPQFIFQYYEKEERGRGNFPDRFSARQFPNYSSELNVNALLLGDSALYLCASSLVAGGEKLFFGSGTQLSVL.